This passage covers 7 T cell receptor beta chains from one sample sequenced in a study of graft-versus-host responses after intestinal transplantation. Lamina propria and intraepithelial lymphocytes were released by processing graft tissue. Clones were read by immunoSEQ multiplex PCR, and TCRdb kept only the in-frame ones, dropping some. The sample consists of 15,000 to 20,000 clones, around 83% of them appearing once. The input for sequencing was ileum tissue, taken about 600 days after intestinal transplantation. Receptor source: a human patient who received an intestinal transplant, so some T cells may come from the graft donor.

About this clone itself: Compared with germline, one end of the junction differs, possibly owing to a read error. J is TRBJ1-2 and V is TRBV18; tentatively, D is TRBD1 (5 bases). This CDR3 comprises 15 residues. CDR1 is KGHSH and CDR2 is LQKENI in the germline V gene. The CDR3 coding sequence is TGTGCCAGCGCACCACCGACGGGACTTAACTATGGCTACACCTTC. It translates to CASAPPTGLNYGYTF. The full variable domain, with the rest looked up from reference TRBV18 and TRBJ1-2, is NAGVMQNPRHLVRRRGQEARLRCSPMKGHSHVYWYRQLPEEGLKFMVYLQKENIIDESGMPKERFSAEFPKEGPSILRIQQVVRGDSAAYFCASAPPTGLNYGYTFGSGTRLTVV.

This chain uses TRBV5-4 with TRBJ1-2, with D possibly matching TRBD1 (5 bases). The CDR3 is 16 residues long. Per the germline V gene, CDR1 is SGHNT and CDR2 is YYREEE (reference sequence). Trimming took 3 bases from V and 5 from J, leaving 20 bases between them. The CDR3, as DNA: TGTGCCAGCAGCTCCCAGGGTCTCGGTTTCGTGTATGGCTACACCTTC. Its protein is CASSSQGLGFVYGYTF.

CDR3 amino acids: CASSHPLGGGQETQYF. The CDR3, as DNA: TGCGCCAGCAGCCACCCCCTAGGGGGCGGACAAGAGACCCAGTACTTC. The chain joins TRBV4-1 to TRBJ2-5; TRBD1 matches at 7 bases. V gave up 3 bases and J gave up 2 bases; unmatched junction bases: 9. CDR1 MGHRA and CDR2 YSYEKL come from the germline V gene. The CDR3 spans 16 residues.

V and J are TRBV4-2 and TRBJ1-1; D gene ambiguous. V gave up 1 base and J gave up 3 bases, with 9 bases separating them. The CDR3 runs to 14 residues. Germline V gene lookup returns CDR1 LGHNA and CDR2 YNFKEQ. CDR3 amino acids: CASSQVSRDTEAFF. The CDR3 coding sequence is TGTGCCAGCAGCCAAGTTTCCCGGGACACTGAAGCTTTCTTT.

This clone was recorded a few times. CDR3 coding DNA: TGTGCCAGTAGTTCAGGGTCCCCGGGAAACACCATATATTTT. Amino acid sequence: CASSSGSPGNTIYF. The chain recombines TRBV19 with TRBJ1-3; D might be TRBD1 (5 bases). The germline V gene has CDR1 LNHDA and CDR2 SQIVND (reference sequence). The CDR3 has 14 amino acids. V dropped 5 bases and J dropped 4 bases, with 12 bases sitting between them.

The V and J genes are TRBV18 and TRBJ1-2; D is perhaps TRBD1 (5 bases). This CDR3 comprises 17 residues. V lost 0 bases, J lost 3 bases, and 17 bases lay in between. Germline assignment: CDR1 KGHSH and CDR2 LQKENI. The CDR3 is CASSPPESPTGDYGYTF. CDR3 nucleotides: TGTGCCAGCTCACCACCGGAGAGCCCCACGGGGGACTATGGCTACACCTTC.

The chain employs TRBV5-1 and TRBJ1-2; no clear D. The V and J ends lost 3 bases and 3 bases respectively, with 12 bases between them. Germline V CDR1 and CDR2: SGHRS, YFSETQ. This CDR3 comprises 14 residues. Here the CDR3 DNA reads TGCGCCAGCAGCTCCGGGGATCTGGACTATGGCTACACCTTC. Its translation is CASSSGDLDYGYTF.